This T cell receptor (beta chain) derives from a study of T cells in localized non-small cell lung cancer. Repertoires were generated with immunoSEQ multiplex PCR, while TCRdb's copy carries only in-frame clones and drops some. Seen here are some 39,000 clones, 86% observed once, and the top ten hold about 5.4%. The V gene's germline CDR1 is SGHAT and CDR2 FQNNGV. Trimming cost V 5 bases and J 1 base; bases outside gene matches: 6. The CDR3 consists of 15 residues. Source: peripheral blood mononuclear cells, taken before any cancer treatment. The clonotype comes from a male donor at least 60 years old with stage II lung adenocarcinoma. This chain uses TRBV11-2 with TRBJ2-3; 7 positions agree with TRBD2. CDR3 sequence: CASSPVLAGTDTQYF. As DNA, the CDR3 is TGTGCCAGCAGCCCCGTGCTAGCGGGCACAGATACGCAGTATTTT.